This T cell receptor beta chain is drawn from a study of T cell responses to AZD1222 COVID-19 vaccine. Study-level results: After two AZD1222 doses, spike-specific TCR breadth and depth rose versus day 0.

The germline V gene has CDR1 MNHEY and CDR2 SMNVEV (reference sequence). The V and J ends lost 3 bases and 2 bases respectively, with 7 bases between them. The CDR3 length is 13 residues. Comment on this clone: Antigen specificity is unknown.

TCRdb's copy holds only in-frame clones and misses some; the assay was immunoSEQ multiplex PCR. The sample has over 100,000 clones, just over 90% seen once. The source material was peripheral blood, sampled 28 days after the second AZD1222 dose. The chain joins TRBV27 to TRBJ1-1, with unresolved D. This TCR derives from an adult who received the AZD1222 COVID-19 vaccine. The CDR3 sequence is CASSLASNTEAFF. CDR3 bases: TGTGCCAGCAGTTTGGCCAGTAACACTGAAGCTTTCTTT.